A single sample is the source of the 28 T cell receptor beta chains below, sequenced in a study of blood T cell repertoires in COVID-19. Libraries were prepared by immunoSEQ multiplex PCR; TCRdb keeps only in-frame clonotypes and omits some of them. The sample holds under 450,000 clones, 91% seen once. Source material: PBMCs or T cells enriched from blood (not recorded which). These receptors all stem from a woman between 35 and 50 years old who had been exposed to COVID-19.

DNA of the CDR3: TGTGCCAGCATGAGGAGGGCTAGCGGGATAGAGACCCAGTACTTC. Its protein is CASMRRASGIETQYF. The chain has TRBV2 and TRBJ2-5, with TRBD2 matching 9 bases. The germline V gene has CDR1 SNHLY and CDR2 FYNNEI. V was pared by 7 bases and J by 4 bases, with 10 bases of the junction left unmatched. The length of the CDR3 is 15 residues.

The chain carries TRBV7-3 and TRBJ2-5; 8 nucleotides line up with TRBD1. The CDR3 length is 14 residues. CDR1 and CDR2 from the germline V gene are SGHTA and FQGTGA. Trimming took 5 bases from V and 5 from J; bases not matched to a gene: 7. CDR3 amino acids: CASSVTGGTETQYF. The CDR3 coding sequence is TGTGCCAGCAGCGTCACAGGGGGAACGGAGACCCAGTACTTC.

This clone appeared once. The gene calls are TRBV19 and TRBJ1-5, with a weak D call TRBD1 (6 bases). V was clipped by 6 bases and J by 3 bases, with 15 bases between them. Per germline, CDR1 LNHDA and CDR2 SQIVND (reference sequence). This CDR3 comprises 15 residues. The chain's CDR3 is CASSPVRDNNQPQHF. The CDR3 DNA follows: TGTGCCAGTAGCCCCGTCCGGGACAACAATCAGCCCCAGCATTTT.

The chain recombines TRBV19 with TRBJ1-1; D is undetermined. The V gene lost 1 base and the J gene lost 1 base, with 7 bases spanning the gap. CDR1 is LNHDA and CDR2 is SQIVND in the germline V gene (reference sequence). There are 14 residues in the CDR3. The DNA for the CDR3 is TGTGCCAGTAGTATAGGGAGGGAGAACACTGAAGCTTTCTTT. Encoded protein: CASSIGRENTEAFF.

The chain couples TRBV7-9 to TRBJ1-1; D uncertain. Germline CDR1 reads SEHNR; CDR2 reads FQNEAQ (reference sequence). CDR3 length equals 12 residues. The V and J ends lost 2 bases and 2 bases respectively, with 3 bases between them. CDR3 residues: CASSLTNTEAFF. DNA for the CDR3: TGTGCCAGCAGCTTAACAAACACTGAAGCTTTCTTT.

The CDR3 is CASSWGQGARNGYTF. CDR3 in DNA: TGTGCCAGCAGCTGGGGACAGGGGGCGCGGAATGGCTACACCTTC. The chain is built from TRBV13 and TRBJ1-2; TRBD1 aligns across 12 bases. V trimming: 4 bases; J trimming: 6 bases; junction bases outside the gene matches: 6. This CDR3 comprises 15 residues. Per germline, CDR1 PRHDT and CDR2 FYEKMQ (reference sequence).

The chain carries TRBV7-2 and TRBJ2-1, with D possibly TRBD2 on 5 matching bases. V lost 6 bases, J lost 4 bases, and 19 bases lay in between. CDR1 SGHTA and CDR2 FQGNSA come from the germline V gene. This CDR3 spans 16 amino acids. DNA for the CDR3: TGTGCCAGCAGATCCCCGAGCGAGAGGGCGTACAATGAGCAGTTCTTC. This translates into CASRSPSERAYNEQFF.

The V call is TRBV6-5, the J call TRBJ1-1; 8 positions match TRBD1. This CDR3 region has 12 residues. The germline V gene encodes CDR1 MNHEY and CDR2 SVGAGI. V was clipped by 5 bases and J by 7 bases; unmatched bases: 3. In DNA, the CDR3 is TGTGCCAGCAGTATAGGACAGGGTGAAGCTTTCTTT. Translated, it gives CASSIGQGEAFF.

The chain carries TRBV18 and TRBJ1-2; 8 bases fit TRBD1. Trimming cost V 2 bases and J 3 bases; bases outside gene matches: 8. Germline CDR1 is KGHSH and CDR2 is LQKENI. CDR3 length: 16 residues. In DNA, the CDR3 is TGTGCCAGCTCACCATCTCGGGCAGGGGGCGACTATGGCTACACCTTC. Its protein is CASSPSRAGGDYGYTF.

The CDR3 nucleotides are TGTGCCAGCAGCCAAGATCCCCGGACAGGGGTATCCCTCCACTTT. Residues: CASSQDPRTGVSLHF. The chain links TRBV14 to TRBJ1-6, with 9 bases lining up with TRBD1. The germline gives CDR1 SGHDN, CDR2 FVKESK. V shed 0 bases, J shed 14 bases, and the junction held 8 bases outside the gene matches. The length of the CDR3 is 15 residues.

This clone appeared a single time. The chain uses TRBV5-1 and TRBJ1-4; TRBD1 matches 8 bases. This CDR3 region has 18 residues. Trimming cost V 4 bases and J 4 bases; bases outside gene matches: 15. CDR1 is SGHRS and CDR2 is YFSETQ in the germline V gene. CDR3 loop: CASSASLQGEGYNEKLFF. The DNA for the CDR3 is TGCGCCAGCAGCGCCTCCCTACAGGGGGAAGGCTATAATGAAAAACTGTTTTTT.

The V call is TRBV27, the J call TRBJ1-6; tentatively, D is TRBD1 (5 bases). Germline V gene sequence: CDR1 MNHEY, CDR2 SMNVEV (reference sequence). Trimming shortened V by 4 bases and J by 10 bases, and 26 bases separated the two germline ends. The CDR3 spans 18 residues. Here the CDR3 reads CASSSRDPRRVGGSPLHF. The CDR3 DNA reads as TGTGCCAGCAGTTCTCGGGACCCCCGCAGGGTGGGAGGGTCACCCCTCCACTTT.

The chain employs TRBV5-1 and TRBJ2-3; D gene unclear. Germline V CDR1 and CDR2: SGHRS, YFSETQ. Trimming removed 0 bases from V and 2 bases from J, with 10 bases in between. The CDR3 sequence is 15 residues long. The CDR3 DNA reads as TGCGCCAGCAGCTTGGTTGCGGTAGTCACAGATACGCAGTATTTT. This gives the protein CASSLVAVVTDTQYF.

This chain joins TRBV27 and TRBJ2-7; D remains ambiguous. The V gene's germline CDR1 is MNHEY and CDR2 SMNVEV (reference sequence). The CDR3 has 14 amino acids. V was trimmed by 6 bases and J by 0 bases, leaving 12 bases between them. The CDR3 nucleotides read TGTGCCAGCAGAAATACATGGTCCTCCTACGAGCAGTACTTC. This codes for CASRNTWSSYEQYF.

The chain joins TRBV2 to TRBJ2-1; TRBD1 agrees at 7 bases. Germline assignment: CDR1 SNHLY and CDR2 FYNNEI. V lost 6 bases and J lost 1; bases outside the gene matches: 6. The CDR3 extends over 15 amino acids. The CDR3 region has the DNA TGTGCCAGCAGCAGTGGGGACAGATCCTACAATGAGCAGTTCTTC. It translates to CASSSGDRSYNEQFF.

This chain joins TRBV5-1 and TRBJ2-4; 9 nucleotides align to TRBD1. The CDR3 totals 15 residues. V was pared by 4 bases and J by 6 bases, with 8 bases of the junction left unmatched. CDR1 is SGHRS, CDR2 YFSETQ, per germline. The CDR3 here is CASSKGQGTGNIQYF. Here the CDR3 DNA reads TGCGCCAGCAGCAAAGGACAGGGGACGGGAAACATTCAGTACTTC.

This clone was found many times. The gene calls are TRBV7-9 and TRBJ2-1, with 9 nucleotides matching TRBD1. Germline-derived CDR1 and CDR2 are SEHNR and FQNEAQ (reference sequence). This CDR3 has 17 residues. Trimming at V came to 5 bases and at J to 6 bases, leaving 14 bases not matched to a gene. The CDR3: CASSHLMGTGWSNEQFF. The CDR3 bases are TGTGCCAGCAGCCATCTTATGGGGACAGGGTGGAGCAATGAGCAGTTCTTC.

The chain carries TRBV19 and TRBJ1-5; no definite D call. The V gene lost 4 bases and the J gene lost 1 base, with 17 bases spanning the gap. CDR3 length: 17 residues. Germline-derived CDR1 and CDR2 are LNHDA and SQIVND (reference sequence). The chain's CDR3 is CASSNFGGEMSNQPQHF. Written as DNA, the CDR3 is TGTGCCAGTAGTAACTTCGGTGGGGAGATGAGCAATCAGCCCCAGCATTTT.

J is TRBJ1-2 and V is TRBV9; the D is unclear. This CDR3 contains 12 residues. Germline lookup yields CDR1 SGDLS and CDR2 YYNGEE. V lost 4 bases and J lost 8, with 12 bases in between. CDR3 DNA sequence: TGTGCCAGCAGCCCTCGGGAATACGGCTACACCTTC. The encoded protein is CASSPREYGYTF.

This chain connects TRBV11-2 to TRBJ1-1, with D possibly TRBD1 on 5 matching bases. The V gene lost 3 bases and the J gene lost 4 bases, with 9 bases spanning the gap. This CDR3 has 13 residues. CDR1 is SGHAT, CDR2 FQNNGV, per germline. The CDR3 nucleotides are TGTGCCAGCAGCTTCGTCGGGGGCACTGAAGCTTTCTTT. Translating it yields CASSFVGGTEAFF.

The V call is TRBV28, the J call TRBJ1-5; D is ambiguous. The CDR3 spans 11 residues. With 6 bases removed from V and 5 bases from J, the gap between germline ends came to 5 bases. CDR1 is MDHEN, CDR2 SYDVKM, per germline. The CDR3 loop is CASRRDQPQHF. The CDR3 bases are TGTGCCAGCAGGAGGGATCAGCCCCAGCATTTT.

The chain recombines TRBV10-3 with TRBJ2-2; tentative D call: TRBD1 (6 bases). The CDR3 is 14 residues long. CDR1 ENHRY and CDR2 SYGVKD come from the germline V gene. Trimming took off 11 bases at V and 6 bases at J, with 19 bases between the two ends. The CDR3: CASGSGTLPGELFF. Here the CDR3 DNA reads TGTGCCTCGGGGTCCGGGACACTACCCGGGGAGCTGTTTTTT.

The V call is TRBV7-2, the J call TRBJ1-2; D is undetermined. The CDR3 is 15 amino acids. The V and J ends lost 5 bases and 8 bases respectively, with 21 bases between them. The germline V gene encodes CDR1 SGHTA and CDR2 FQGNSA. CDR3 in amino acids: CASSPSPAGGLGYTF. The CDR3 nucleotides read TGTGCCAGCAGCCCAAGTCCGGCAGGCGGACTGGGCTACACCTTC.

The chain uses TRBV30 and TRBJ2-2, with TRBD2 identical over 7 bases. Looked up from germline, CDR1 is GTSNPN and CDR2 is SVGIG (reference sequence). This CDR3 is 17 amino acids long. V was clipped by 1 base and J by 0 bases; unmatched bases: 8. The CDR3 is CAWSALGGNANTGELFF. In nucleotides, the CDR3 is TGTGCCTGGAGTGCCCTCGGGGGGAACGCGAACACCGGGGAGCTGTTTTTT.

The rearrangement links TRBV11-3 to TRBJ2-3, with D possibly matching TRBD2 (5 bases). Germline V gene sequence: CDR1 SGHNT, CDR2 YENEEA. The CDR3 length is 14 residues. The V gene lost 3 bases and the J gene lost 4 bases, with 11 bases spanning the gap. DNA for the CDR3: TGTGCCAGCAGCTTTGACGGGAACCCAGATACGCAGTATTTT. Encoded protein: CASSFDGNPDTQYF.

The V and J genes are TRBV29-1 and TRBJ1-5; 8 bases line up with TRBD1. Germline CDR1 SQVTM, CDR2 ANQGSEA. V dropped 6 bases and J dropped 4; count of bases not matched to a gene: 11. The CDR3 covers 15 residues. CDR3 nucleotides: TGCAGCGTCCAAGCCGGGACAGGACTTAATCAGCCCCAGCATTTT. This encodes CSVQAGTGLNQPQHF.

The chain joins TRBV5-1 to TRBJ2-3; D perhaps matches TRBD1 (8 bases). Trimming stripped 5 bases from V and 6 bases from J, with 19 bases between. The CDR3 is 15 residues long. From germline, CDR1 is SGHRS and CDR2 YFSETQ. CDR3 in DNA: TGCGCCAGCAGTTACTTCACAGGGGGGGCGGATACGCAGTATTTT. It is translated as CASSYFTGGADTQYF.

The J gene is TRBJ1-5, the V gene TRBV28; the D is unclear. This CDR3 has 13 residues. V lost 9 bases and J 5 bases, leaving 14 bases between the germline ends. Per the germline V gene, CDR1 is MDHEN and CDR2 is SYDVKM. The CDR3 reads CASTGVSHQPQHF. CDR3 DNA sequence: TGTGCCAGTACCGGGGTATCCCATCAGCCCCAGCATTTT.